These T cell receptor beta chains were read from a single sample in a study of vaccination and CD4 T cells after COVID-19. TCRdb passed the PCR reads through MiXCR, listing each CDR3 protein once. The sample consists of fewer than 14,000 distinct CDR3 sequences, about two fifths of them appearing once. These receptors are not linked to any known antigen. This specimen was CD4+ T cells from blood, cultured in vitro, taken after SARS-CoV-2 vaccination. These receptors all come from a human donor who had recovered from COVID-19. Both conserved end residues are part of each CDR3. D genes are given only for firm matches. For some rows the clone size is stated as once, few or many, or as a class when expanded; others skip it.

j_call d_call clone_size v_call cdr3_aa
TRBJ1-5 NA few TRBV7-9 CASSLEVDQPQHF
TRBJ2-7 TRBD2 NA TRBV28 CASYTSGRTYEQYF
TRBJ2-5 TRBD1 NA TRBV6-1 CASRGTGLETQYF
TRBJ2-7 TRBD1 NA TRBV9 CASSSSGTARGEQYF
TRBJ2-6 NA few TRBV7-2 CASSSKTLALAGANVLTF
TRBJ2-3 TRBD2 NA TRBV24-1 CATSDPGTSGSADTQYF
TRBJ2-2 NA NA TRBV24-1 CATGGTVTNTGELFF
TRBJ2-2 NA NA TRBV7-2 CASSLGDNTGELFF
TRBJ2-3 NA NA TRBV28 CASSLFAGRADTQYF
TRBJ2-3 NA few TRBV7-2 CASSYTDTQYF
TRBJ1-1 NA NA TRBV7-8 CASSQTELMNTEAFF
TRBJ1-2 NA NA TRBV7-9 CASTINRDLSNYGYTF
TRBJ2-5 NA NA TRBV2 CASSDDVQTQYF
TRBJ2-3 NA NA TRBV7-2 CASSLAGGVTDTQYF
TRBJ2-3 NA NA TRBV7-6 CASSPKPTSDTQYF
TRBJ2-5 TRBD2 NA TRBV28 CASKGAGPMETQYF
TRBJ2-6 NA NA TRBV20-1 CSARGDRRLWGANVLTF
TRBJ2-7 TRBD2 NA TRBV6-2/TRBV6-3 CASSSLAGGKYF
TRBJ2-1 TRBD2 NA TRBV6-1 CASSELAGGGNEQFF
TRBJ2-7 TRBD2 NA TRBV5-6 CASSFRTSGVYEQYF
TRBJ2-1 TRBD2 few TRBV7-3 CASSYVGGFSNEQFF
TRBJ2-1 TRBD2 NA TRBV19 CASSGTSGTLNNEQFF
TRBJ1-2 TRBD1 NA TRBV10-1 CASSEDRAYGYTF
TRBJ2-7 TRBD2 NA TRBV6-1 CASSGPGLAGGLNSEQYF
TRBJ2-2 NA NA TRBV27 CASRPGPLTGELFF
TRBJ2-6 NA NA TRBV19 CASSPQSSGANVLTF
TRBJ1-1 NA NA TRBV20-1 CSARDYTGMGEAFF
TRBJ1-1 NA few TRBV19 CASTPGPNRRNTEAFF
TRBJ1-2 TRBD1 NA TRBV6-4 CASRNRTGDYGYTF
TRBJ1-2 NA NA TRBV10-3 CAISESQFLTNYGYTF
TRBJ2-3 TRBD2 once TRBV4-3 CASSELAGDPDTQYF
TRBJ1-5 NA medium-sized TRBV7-9 CASSLRSKAGNQPQHF
TRBJ1-2 NA large TRBV5-1 CASSGGGSYGYTF
TRBJ2-7 TRBD2 few TRBV27 CAGTGLAGIYEQYF
TRBJ1-6 NA few TRBV5-4 CASSPTGTYNSPLHF
TRBJ1-5 TRBD1 few TRBV28 CASSLLSGTGLYNQPQHF
TRBJ2-6 NA NA TRBV9 CASSVVPGGISTGANVLTF
TRBJ1-3 NA NA TRBV7-6 CASSLARSSSGNTIYF
TRBJ2-3 TRBD1 NA TRBV19 CASSIWGQGWSDTQYF
TRBJ1-6 NA few TRBV20-1 CSANVKGLLNSPLHF
TRBJ1-2 TRBD1 NA TRBV6-1 CASSTRQGANYGYTF
TRBJ1-5 TRBD1 NA TRBV6-2/TRBV6-3 CASRGQGNQPQHF
TRBJ2-1 NA few TRBV20-1 CSARAGASYNEQFF
TRBJ2-7 NA NA TRBV6-1 CASTRNAEQYF
TRBJ1-1 NA NA TRBV7-2 CASSLYTFEAFF
TRBJ2-3 NA few TRBV24-1 CATSDPRLGTDTQYF
TRBJ2-2 NA few TRBV15 CATSNPRGAGELFF
TRBJ1-2 NA NA TRBV7-2 CASSLDYREGYTF
TRBJ1-1 NA NA TRBV5-1 CASSLGPGNTEAFF
TRBJ2-2 NA NA TRBV6-1 CASNSHGGTNTGELFF